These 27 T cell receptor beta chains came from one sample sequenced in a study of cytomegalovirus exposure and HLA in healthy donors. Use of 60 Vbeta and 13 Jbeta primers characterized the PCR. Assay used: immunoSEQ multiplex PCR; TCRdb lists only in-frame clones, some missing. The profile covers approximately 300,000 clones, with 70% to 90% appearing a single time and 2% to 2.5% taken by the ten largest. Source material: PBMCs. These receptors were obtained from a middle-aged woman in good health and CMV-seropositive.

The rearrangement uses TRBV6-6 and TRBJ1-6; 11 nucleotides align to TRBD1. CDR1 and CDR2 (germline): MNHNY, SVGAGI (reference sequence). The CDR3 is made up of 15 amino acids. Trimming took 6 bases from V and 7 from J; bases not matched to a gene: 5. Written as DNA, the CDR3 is TGTGCCAGCAGAGCGGGACAGGGGGACAATTCACCCCTCCACTTT. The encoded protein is CASRAGQGDNSPLHF.

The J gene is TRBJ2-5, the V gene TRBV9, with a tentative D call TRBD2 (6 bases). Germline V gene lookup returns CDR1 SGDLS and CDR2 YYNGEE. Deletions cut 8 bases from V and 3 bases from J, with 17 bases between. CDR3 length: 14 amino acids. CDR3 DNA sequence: TGTGCCAGTAGCTCGTCGATAGCGGAAGAGACCCAGTACTTC. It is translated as CASSSSIAEETQYF.

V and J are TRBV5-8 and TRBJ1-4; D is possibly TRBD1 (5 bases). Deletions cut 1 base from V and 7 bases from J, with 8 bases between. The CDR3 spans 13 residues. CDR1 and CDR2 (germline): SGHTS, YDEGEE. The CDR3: CASSLIRGEKLFF. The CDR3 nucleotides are TGTGCCAGCAGCTTGATAAGGGGTGAAAAACTGTTTTTT.

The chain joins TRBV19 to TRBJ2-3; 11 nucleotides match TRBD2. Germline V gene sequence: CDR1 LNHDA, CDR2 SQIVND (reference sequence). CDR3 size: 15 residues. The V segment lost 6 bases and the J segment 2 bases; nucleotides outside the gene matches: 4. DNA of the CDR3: TGTGCCAGTAGGATACTAGCGGGAGACACAGATACGCAGTATTTT. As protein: CASRILAGDTDTQYF.

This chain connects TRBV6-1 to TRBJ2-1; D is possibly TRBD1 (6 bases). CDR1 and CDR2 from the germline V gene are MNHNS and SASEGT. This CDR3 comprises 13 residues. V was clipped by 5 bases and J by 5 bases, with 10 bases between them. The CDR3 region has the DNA TGTGCCAGCAGTCGTTGGACAGACAATGAGCAGTTCTTC. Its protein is CASSRWTDNEQFF.

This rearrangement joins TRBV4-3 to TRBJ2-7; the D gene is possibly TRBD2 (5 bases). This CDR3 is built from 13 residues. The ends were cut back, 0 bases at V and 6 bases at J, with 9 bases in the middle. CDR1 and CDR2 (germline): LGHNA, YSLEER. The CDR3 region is CASSQELAREQYF. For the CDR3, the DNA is TGCGCCAGCAGCCAAGAGCTAGCCCGCGAGCAGTACTTC.

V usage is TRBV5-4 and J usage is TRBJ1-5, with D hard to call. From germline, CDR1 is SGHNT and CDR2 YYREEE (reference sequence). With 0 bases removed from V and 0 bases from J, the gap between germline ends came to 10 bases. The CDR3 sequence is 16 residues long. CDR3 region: CASSLVFSYSNQPQHF. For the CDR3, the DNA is TGTGCCAGCAGCTTGGTTTTTAGTTATAGCAATCAGCCCCAGCATTTT.

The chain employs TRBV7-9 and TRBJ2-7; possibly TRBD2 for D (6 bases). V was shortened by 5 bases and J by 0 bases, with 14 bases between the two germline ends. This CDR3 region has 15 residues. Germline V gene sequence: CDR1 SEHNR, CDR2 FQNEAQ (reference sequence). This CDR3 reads CASSPYDGSSYEQYF. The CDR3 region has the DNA TGTGCCAGCAGCCCCTACGACGGGAGCTCCTACGAGCAGTACTTC.

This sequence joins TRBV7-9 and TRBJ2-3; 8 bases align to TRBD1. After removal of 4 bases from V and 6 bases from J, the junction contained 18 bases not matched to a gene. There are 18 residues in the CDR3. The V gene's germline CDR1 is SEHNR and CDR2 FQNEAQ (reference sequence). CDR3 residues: CASSSLGTGTGLSDTQYF. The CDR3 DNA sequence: TGTGCCAGCAGCTCACTCGGTACCGGGACAGGTCTTTCGGATACGCAGTATTTT.

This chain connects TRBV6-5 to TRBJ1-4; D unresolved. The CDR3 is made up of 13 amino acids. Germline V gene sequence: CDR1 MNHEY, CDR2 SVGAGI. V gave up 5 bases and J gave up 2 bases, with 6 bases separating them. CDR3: CASSARTNEKLFF. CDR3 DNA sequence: TGTGCCAGCAGTGCCCGGACTAATGAAAAACTGTTTTTT.

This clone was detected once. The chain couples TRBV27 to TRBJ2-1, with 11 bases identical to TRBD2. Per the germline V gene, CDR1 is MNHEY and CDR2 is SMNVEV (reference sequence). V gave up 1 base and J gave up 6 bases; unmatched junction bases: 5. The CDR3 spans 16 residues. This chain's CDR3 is CASSLFLLAGGNEQFF. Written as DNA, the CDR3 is TGTGCCAGCAGTTTATTTCTTCTAGCGGGGGGCAATGAGCAGTTCTTC.

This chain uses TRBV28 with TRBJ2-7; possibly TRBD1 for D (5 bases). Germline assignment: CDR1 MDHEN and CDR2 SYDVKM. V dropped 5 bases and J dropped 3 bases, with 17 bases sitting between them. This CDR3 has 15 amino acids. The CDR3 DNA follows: TGTGCCAGCAGTCCCTCAGGGTACTCTTTCTACGAGCAGTACTTC. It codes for CASSPSGYSFYEQYF.

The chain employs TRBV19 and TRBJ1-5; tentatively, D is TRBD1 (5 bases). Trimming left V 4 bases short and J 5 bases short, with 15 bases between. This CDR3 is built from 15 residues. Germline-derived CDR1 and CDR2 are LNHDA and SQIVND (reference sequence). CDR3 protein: CASSTGAQPYQPQHF. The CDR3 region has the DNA TGTGCCAGTAGTACTGGGGCCCAGCCCTATCAGCCCCAGCATTTT.

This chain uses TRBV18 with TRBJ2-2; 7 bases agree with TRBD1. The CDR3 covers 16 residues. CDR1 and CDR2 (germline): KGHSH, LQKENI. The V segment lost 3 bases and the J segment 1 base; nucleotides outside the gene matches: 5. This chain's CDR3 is CASSPPGQLNTGELFF. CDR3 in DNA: TGTGCCAGCTCACCGCCGGGACAGCTGAACACCGGGGAGCTGTTTTTT.

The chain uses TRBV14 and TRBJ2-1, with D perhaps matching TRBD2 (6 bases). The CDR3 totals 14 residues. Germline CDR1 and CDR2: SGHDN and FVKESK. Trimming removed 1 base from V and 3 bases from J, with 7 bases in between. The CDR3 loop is CASSQAGDYNEQFF. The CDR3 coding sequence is TGTGCCAGCAGCCAAGCGGGGGACTACAATGAGCAGTTCTTC.

The CDR3 region is CASSPTGTSGKHEQYF. DNA for the CDR3: TGTGCCAGCAGTCCCACCGGGACTAGCGGGAAGCACGAGCAGTACTTC. This chain uses TRBV28 with TRBJ2-7, with TRBD2 matching over 13 bases. The CDR3 is 16 residues long. V dropped 5 bases and J dropped 5; count of bases not matched to a gene: 9. Germline values: CDR1 MDHEN, CDR2 SYDVKM.

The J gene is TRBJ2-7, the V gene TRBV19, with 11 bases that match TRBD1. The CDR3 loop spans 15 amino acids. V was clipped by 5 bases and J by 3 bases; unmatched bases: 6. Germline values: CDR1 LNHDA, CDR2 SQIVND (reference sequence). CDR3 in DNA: TGTGCCAGTAGTTTAGGCGGGACAGGGGGCTACGAGCAGTACTTC. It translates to CASSLGGTGGYEQYF. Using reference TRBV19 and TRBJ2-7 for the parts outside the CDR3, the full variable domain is DGGITQSPKYLFRKEGQNVTLSCEQNLNHDAMYWYRQDPGQGLRLIYYSQIVNDFQKGDIAEGYSVSREKKESFPLTVTSAQKNPTAFYLCASSLGGTGGYEQYFGPGTRLTVT.

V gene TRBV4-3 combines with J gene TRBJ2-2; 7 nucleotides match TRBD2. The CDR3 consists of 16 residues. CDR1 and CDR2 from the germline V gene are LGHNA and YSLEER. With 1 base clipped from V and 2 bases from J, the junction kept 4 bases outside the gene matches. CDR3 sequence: CASSQGSGVNTGELFF. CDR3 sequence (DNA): TGCGCCAGCAGCCAAGGCAGCGGGGTTAACACCGGGGAGCTGTTTTTT.

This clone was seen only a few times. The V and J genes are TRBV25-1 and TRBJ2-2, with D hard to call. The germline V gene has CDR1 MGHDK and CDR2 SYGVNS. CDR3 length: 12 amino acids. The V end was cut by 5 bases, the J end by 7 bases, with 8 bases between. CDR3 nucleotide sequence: TGTGCCAGCAGTACCCAACACGGGGAGCTGTTTTTT. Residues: CASSTQHGELFF.

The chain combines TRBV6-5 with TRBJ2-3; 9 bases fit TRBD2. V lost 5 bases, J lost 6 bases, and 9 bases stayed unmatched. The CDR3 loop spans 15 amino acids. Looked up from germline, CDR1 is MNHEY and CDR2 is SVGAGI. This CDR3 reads CASSTLAGETDTQYF. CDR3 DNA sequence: TGTGCCAGCAGTACCTTAGCGGGAGAGACTGATACGCAGTATTTT.

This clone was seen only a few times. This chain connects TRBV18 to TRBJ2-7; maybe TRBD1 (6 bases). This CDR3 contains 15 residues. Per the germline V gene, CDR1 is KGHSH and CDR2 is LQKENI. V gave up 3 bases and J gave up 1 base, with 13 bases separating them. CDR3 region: CASSPGTMGSYEQYF. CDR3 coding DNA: TGTGCCAGCTCACCCGGGACAATGGGATCCTACGAGCAGTACTTC.

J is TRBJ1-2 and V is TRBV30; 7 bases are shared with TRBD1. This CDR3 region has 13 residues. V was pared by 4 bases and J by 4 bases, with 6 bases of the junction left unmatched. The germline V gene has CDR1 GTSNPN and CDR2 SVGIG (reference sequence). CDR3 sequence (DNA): TGTGCCTGGACCCCGGGACAGACCTATGGCTACACCTTC. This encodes CAWTPGQTYGYTF.

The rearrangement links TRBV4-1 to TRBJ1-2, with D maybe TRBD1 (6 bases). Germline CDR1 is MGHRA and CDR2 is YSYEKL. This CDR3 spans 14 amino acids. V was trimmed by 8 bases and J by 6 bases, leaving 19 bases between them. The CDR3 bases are TGCGCCAGCTGGCGAGGGCAGGGGCCCGATGGCTACACCTTC. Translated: CASWRGQGPDGYTF.

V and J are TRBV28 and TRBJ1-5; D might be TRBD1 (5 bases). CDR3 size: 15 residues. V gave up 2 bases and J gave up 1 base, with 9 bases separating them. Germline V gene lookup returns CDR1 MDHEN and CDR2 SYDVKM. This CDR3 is CASSLGAGSNQPQHF. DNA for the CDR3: TGTGCCAGCAGTTTAGGGGCGGGGAGCAATCAGCCCCAGCATTTT.

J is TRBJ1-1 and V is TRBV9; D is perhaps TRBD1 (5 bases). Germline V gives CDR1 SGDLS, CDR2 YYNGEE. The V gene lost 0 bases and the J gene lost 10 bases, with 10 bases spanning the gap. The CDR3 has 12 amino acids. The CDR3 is CASSVAGGTAFF. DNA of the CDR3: TGTGCCAGCAGCGTAGCGGGGGGGACAGCTTTCTTT.

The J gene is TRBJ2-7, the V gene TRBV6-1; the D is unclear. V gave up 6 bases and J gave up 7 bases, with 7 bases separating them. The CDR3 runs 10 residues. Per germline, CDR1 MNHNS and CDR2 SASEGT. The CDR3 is CASREREQYF. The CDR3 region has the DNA TGTGCCAGCAGGGAGAGGGAGCAGTACTTC.

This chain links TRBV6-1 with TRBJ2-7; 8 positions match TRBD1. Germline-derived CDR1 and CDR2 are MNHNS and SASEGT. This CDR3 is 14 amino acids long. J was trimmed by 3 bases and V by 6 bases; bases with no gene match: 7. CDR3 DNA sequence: TGTGCCAGCAGCCCACAGGGGGGTTACTACGAGCAGTACTTC. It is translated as CASSPQGGYYEQYF.